These T cell receptor beta chains were read from a single sample in a study of identical twins. MiXCR was run by TCRdb on the 5' RACE reads, yielding one entry per CDR3 protein. The table has roughly 1.6 million distinct CDR3 sequences, about 31% seen once; the top ten hold about 0.25%. The sample comprised cord blood. The receptors were gathered from a newborn girl in good health. The CDR3 runs from the conserved cysteine through the conserved F or W. D genes are given only for firm matches. Clone size is given for some rows only: seen once, a few or many times, or a class if the clone is expanded.

d_call: NA
v_call: TRBV20-1
j_call: TRBJ1-5
clone_size: NA
cdr3_nt: TGCAGTGCTAGTGGTCAGGCAAATCAGCCCCAGCATTTT
cdr3_aa: CSASGQANQPQHF

d_call: TRBD1
v_call: TRBV7-2
j_call: TRBJ2-3
clone_size: few
cdr3_nt: TGTGCCAGCAGCTCGGACAGGGCGGGCCCAGATACGCAGTATTTT
cdr3_aa: CASSSDRAGPDTQYF

d_call: NA
v_call: TRBV5-5
j_call: TRBJ1-4
clone_size: NA
cdr3_nt: TGTGCCAGCAGACCGGGAATTGATGAAAAACTGTTTTTT
cdr3_aa: CASRPGIDEKLFF

d_call: NA
v_call: TRBV10-1
j_call: TRBJ1-6
clone_size: NA
cdr3_nt: TGCGCCAGCAGTGAGAGGGGTACGGATTCACCCCCCCACTTT
cdr3_aa: CASSERGTDSPPHF

d_call: NA
v_call: TRBV20-1
j_call: TRBJ2-3
clone_size: NA
cdr3_nt: TGCAGTGCTAGGGGACCTCTCGGAGATACGCAGTATTTT
cdr3_aa: CSARGPLGDTQYF

d_call: NA
v_call: TRBV6-5
j_call: TRBJ1-4
clone_size: NA
cdr3_nt: TGTGCCAGCAGTTACGGGGCAGGGCCTAATGAAAAACTGTTTTTT
cdr3_aa: CASSYGAGPNEKLFF

d_call: NA
v_call: TRBV4-1
j_call: TRBJ2-1
clone_size: many
cdr3_nt: TGCGCCAGCAGCCAAGCTACAGGATACAATGAGCAGTTCTTC
cdr3_aa: CASSQATGYNEQFF

d_call: NA
v_call: TRBV20-1
j_call: TRBJ1-1
clone_size: few
cdr3_nt: TGCAGTGCTAGAGATTGGGGACACCCGAACACTGAAGCTTTCTTT
cdr3_aa: CSARDWGHPNTEAFF

d_call: TRBD2
v_call: TRBV10-3
j_call: TRBJ2-3
clone_size: few
cdr3_nt: TGTGCCATCAGTGAGTCGGTAGCGGGGGGCCCTAGCACAGATACGCAGTATTTT
cdr3_aa: CAISESVAGGPSTDTQYF

d_call: NA
v_call: TRBV24-1
j_call: TRBJ2-7
clone_size: NA
cdr3_nt: TGTGCCACCAGTGGTCCCACCTCCTACGAGCAGTACTTC
cdr3_aa: CATSGPTSYEQYF

d_call: NA
v_call: TRBV29-1
j_call: TRBJ2-3
clone_size: NA
cdr3_nt: TGCAGCGTTGAGATGGGATGCACAGATACGCAGTATTTT
cdr3_aa: CSVEMGCTDTQYF

d_call: TRBD2
v_call: TRBV6-1
j_call: TRBJ2-7
clone_size: NA
cdr3_nt: TGTGCCAGCAGTGAATGGACTAGCGGGGGGGCCTGGGTCTACGAGCAGTACTTC
cdr3_aa: CASSEWTSGGAWVYEQYF

d_call: NA
v_call: TRBV25-1
j_call: TRBJ2-2
clone_size: NA
cdr3_nt: TGTGCCAGCAGTGAATTGGGTCCCGGGGAGCTGTTTTTT
cdr3_aa: CASSELGPGELFF

d_call: TRBD2
v_call: TRBV5-1
j_call: TRBJ2-7
clone_size: few
cdr3_nt: TGCGCCAGCAGCTTGACTAGCGGGAGAGGAGGGTTAACCTACGAGCAGTACTTC
cdr3_aa: CASSLTSGRGGLTYEQYF

d_call: TRBD2
v_call: TRBV29-1
j_call: TRBJ2-1
clone_size: NA
cdr3_nt: TGCAGCGTTGAAGATCGCGGGCTAGCGGGAGGCTATGAGCAGTTCTTC
cdr3_aa: CSVEDRGLAGGYEQFF

d_call: NA
v_call: TRBV6-1
j_call: TRBJ2-5
clone_size: NA
cdr3_nt: TGTGCCAGCAGACCAGGACAGCCCCTAGGGGTTCGTGAGACCCAGTACTTC
cdr3_aa: CASRPGQPLGVRETQYF

d_call: NA
v_call: TRBV9
j_call: TRBJ1-2
clone_size: NA
cdr3_nt: TGTGCCAGCAGCGTAGCTCCCGGGGGAAACTATGGCTACACCTTC
cdr3_aa: CASSVAPGGNYGYTF